This T cell receptor beta chain was documented in a study of shared clonotypes between healthy human individuals. Findings of the study overall: The study drew on few donors, limiting represented genetic and exposure-history diversity. Against clonotypes common to all four donors, non-shared ones had lower generation probabilities.

This clone was detected only a few times. What it recognizes is unknown. CDR1 is SGHTA, CDR2 FQGNSA, per germline. The CDR3 covers 13 residues. Trimming took 5 bases from V and 3 from J, leaving 8 bases between them. Assay: immunoSEQ multiplex PCR; the TCRdb copy retains only in-frame clones and omits some. The data contain roughly 680,000 clones, approximately 77% of them singletons. The source material was memory CD4+ T cells sorted from blood. Subset of the sample: CD45RA-negative fraction. The sequence was obtained from a woman aged 30 to 39 in good health. The V call is TRBV7-2, the J call TRBJ2-1, with no clear D. DNA of the CDR3: TGTGCCAGCAGCAAAAATAACTACAATGAGCAGTTCTTC. Protein sequence: CASSKNNYNEQFF.